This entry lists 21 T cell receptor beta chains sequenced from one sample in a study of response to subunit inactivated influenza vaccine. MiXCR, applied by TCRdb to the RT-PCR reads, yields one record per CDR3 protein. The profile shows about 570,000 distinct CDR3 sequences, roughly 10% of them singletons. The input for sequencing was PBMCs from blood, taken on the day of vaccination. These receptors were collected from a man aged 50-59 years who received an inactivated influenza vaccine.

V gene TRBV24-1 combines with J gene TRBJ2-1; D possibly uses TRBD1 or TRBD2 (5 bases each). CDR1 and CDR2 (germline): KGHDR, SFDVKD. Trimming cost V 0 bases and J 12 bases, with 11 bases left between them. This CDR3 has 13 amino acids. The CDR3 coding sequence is TGTGCCACCAGTGATTTGGGGGACCGGGGGCAGTTCTTC. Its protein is CATSDLGDRGQFF.

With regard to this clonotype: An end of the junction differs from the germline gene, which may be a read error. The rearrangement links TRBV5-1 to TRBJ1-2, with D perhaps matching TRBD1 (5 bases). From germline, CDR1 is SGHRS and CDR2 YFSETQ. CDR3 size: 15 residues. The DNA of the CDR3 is TGCGCCAGCAGCTTGGCCGGGGCAGGGAGTGATGGCTACACTTTC. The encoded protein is CASSLAGAGSDGYTF.

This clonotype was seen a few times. The CDR3 bases are TGTGCCAGCAGCGATTTTCACTCTGGGGCCAACGTCCTGACTTTC. It specifies CASSDFHSGANVLTF. This chain links TRBV7-3 with TRBJ2-6; D is ambiguous. The CDR3 has 15 amino acids. V was trimmed by 5 bases and J by 0 bases, leaving 8 bases between them. Germline V gene sequence: CDR1 SGHTA, CDR2 FQGTGA.

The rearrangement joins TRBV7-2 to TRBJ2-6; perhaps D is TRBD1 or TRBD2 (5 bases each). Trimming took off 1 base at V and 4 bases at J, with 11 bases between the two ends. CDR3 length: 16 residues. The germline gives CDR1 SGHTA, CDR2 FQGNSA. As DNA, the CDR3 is TGTGCCAGCAGCTTAGGAGGGGTGGTGGGGGCCAACGTCCTGACTTTC. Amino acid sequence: CASSLGGVVGANVLTF. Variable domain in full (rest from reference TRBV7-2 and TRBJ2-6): GAGVSQSPSNKVTEKGKDVELRCDPISGHTALYWYRQSLGQGLEFLIYFQGNSAPDKSGLPSDRFSAERTGGSVSTLTIQRTQQEDSAVYLCASSLGGVVGANVLTFGAGSRLTVL.

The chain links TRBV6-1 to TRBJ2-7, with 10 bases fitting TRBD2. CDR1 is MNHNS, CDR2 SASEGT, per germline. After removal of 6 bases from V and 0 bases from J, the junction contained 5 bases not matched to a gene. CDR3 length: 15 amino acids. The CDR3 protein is CASSSTSGISYEQYF. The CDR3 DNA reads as TGTGCCAGCAGCTCCACTAGCGGGATCTCCTACGAGCAGTACTTC.

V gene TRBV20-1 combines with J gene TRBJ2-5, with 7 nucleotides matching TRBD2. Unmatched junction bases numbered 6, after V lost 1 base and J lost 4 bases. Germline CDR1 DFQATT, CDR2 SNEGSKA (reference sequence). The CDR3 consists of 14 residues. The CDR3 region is CSARGVGGRETQYF. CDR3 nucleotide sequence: TGCAGTGCTAGAGGTGTCGGCGGGAGAGAGACCCAGTACTTC.

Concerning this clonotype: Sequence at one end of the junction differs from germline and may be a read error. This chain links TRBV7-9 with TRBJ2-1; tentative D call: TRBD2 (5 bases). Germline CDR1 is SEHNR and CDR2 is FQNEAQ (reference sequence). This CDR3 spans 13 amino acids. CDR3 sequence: CASSFFGEPPFEF. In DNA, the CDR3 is TGTGCCAGCAGCTTTTTCGGGGAGCCCCCCTTCGAATTC.

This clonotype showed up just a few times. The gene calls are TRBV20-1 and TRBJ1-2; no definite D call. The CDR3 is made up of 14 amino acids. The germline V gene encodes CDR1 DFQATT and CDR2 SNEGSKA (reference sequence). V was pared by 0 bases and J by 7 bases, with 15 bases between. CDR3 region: CSARELSGWGGYTF. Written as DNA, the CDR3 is TGCAGTGCTAGAGAGCTGTCAGGTTGGGGTGGCTACACCTTC.

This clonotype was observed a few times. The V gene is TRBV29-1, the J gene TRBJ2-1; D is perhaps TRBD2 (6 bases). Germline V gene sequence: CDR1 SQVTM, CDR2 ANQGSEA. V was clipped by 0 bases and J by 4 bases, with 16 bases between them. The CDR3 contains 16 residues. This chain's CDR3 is CSVEEGAKGRYNEQFF. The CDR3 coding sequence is TGCAGCGTTGAAGAAGGGGCGAAGGGGAGGTACAATGAGCAGTTCTTC.

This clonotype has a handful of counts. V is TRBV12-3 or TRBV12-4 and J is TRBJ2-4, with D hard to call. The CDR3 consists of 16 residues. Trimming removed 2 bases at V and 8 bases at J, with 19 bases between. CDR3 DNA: TGTGCCAGCAGTTTAATCGCTAGTCCAATTAGTGACATTCAGTACTTC. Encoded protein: CASSLIASPISDIQYF.

The CDR3, as DNA: TGCAGTGCTAGAGGCCCCGGTCCGGACAGAGGTGAGCAGTTCTTC. It encodes CSARGPGPDRGEQFF. The V gene is TRBV20-1, the J gene TRBJ2-1, with a possible D match to TRBD1 (6 bases). Germline values: CDR1 DFQATT, CDR2 SNEGSKA (reference sequence). V was cut by 1 base and J by 9 bases, with 19 bases left in between. This CDR3 has 15 amino acids.

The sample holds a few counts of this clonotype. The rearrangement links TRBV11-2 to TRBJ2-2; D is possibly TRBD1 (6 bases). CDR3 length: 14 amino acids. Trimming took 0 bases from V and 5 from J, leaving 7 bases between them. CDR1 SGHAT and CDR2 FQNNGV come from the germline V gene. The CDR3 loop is CASSLDTGTGELFF. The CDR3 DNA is TGTGCCAGCAGCTTAGATACAGGGACCGGGGAGCTGTTTTTT.

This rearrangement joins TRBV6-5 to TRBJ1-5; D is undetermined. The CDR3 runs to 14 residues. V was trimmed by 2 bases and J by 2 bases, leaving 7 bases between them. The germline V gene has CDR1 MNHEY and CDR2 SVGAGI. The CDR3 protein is CASSYGLGNQPQHF. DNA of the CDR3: TGTGCCAGCAGTTACGGTTTAGGCAATCAGCCCCAGCATTTT.

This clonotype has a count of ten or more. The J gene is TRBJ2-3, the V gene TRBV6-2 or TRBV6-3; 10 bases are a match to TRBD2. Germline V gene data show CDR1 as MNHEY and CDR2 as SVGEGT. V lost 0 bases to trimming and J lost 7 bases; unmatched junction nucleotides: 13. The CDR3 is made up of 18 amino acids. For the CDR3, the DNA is TGTGCCAGCAGTTACTCAGGGGCTAGCGGGAGTATCAGGTATACGCAGTATTTT. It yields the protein CASSYSGASGSIRYTQYF.

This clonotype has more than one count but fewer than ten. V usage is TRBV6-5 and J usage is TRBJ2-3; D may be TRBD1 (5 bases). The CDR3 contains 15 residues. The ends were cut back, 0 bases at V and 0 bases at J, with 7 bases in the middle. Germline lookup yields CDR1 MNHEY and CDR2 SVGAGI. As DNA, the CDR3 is TGTGCCAGCAGTTACTCAGGACACAGCACAGATACGCAGTATTTT. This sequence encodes CASSYSGHSTDTQYF.

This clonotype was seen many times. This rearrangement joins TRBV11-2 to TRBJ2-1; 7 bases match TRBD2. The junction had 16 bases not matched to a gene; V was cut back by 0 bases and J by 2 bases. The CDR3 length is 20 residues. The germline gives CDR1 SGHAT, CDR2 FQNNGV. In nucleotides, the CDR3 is TGTGCCAGCAGCTTAGATTATTTTACTAGCGACTATTATACCTACAATGAGCAGTTCTTC. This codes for CASSLDYFTSDYYTYNEQFF.

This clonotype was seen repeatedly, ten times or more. In DNA, the CDR3 is TGTGCCAGCAGCCCCCCCCGGGGGGGCACTGAAGCTTTCTTT. This sequence encodes CASSPPRGGTEAFF. V gene TRBV7-9 combines with J gene TRBJ1-1; TRBD1 might be the D (5 bases). The length of the CDR3 is 14 residues. Trimming stripped 5 bases from V and 4 bases from J, with 14 bases between. Germline V gene lookup returns CDR1 SEHNR and CDR2 FQNEAQ (reference sequence).

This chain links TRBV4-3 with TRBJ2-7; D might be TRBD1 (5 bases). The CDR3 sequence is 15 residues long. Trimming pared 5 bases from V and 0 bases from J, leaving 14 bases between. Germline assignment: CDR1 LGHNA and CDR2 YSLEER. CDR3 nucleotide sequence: TGCGCCAGCAGCTCACCGACAGTGAGCTCCTACGAGCAGTACTTC. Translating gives CASSSPTVSSYEQYF.

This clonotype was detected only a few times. The CDR3 region is CASSVQGRETQYF. The CDR3 DNA reads TGTGCCAGCAGCGTACAGGGTCGGGAGACCCAGTACTTC. The chain joins TRBV7-9 to TRBJ2-5; D possibly corresponds to TRBD1 (6 bases). CDR3 size: 13 residues. The germline V and J ends were trimmed by 5 bases and 5 bases, with 12 bases remaining between them. Looked up from germline, CDR1 is SEHNR and CDR2 is FQNEAQ (reference sequence).

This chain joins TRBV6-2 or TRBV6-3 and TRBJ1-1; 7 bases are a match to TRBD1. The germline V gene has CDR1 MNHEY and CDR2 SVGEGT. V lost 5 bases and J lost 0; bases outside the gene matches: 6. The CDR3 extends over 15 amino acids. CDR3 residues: CASSKRTGMNTEAFF. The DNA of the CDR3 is TGTGCCAGCAGTAAAAGGACAGGCATGAACACTGAAGCTTTCTTT.

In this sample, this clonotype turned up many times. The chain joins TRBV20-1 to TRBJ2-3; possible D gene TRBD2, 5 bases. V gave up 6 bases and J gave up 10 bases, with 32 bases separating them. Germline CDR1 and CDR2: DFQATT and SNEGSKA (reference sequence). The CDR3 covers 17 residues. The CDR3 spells CSARPLEGLSGRDAQYF. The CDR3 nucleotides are TGCAGTGCCAGACCCCTAGAGGGCCTCTCCGGTCGGGATGCGCAGTATTTT.